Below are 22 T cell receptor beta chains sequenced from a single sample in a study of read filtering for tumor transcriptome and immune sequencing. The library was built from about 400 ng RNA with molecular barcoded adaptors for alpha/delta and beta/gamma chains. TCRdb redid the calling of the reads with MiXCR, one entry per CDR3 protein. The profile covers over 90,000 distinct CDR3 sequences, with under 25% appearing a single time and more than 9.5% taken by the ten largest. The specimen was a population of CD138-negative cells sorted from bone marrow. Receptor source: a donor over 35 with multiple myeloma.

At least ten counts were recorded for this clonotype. The chain's CDR3 is CASSERQPQHF. The DNA for the CDR3 is TGTGCCAGCAGTGAACGGCAGCCCCAGCATTTT. The chain employs TRBV6-1 and TRBJ1-5; D gene ambiguous. V dropped 2 bases and J dropped 7 bases, with 3 bases sitting between them. Looked up from germline, CDR1 is MNHNS and CDR2 is SASEGT. The CDR3 has 11 amino acids.

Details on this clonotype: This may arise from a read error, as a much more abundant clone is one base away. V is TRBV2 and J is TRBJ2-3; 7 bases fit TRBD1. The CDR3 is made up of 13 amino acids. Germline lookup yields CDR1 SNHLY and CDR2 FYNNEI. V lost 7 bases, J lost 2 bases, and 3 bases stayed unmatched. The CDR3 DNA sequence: TGTGCCAGCACGGGACAGTCCACAGATACGCAGTATTTT. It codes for CASTGQSTDTQYF.

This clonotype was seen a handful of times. The CDR3 is CATSQGASQPQHF. The CDR3 nucleotides read TGTGCCACCAGCCAGGGGGCCAGTCAGCCCCAGCATTTT. The genes are TRBV24-1 and TRBJ1-5, with TRBD1 identical over 8 bases. The CDR3 consists of 13 residues. With 7 bases clipped from V and 6 bases from J, the junction kept 4 bases outside the gene matches. Germline V CDR1 and CDR2: KGHDR, SFDVKD.

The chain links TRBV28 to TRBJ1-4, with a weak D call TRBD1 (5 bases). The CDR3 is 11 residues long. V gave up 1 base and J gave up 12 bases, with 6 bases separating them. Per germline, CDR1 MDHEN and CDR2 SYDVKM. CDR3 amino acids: CASSLFRELFF. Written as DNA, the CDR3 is TGTGCCAGCAGTTTATTCAGGGAACTGTTTTTT.

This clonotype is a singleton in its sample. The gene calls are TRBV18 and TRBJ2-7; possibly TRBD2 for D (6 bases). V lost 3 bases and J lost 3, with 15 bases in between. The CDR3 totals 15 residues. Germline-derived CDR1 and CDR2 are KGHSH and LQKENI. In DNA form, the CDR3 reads TGTGCCAGCTCACCGGGACCCCAGGAGGGCTACGAGCAGTACTTC. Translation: CASSPGPQEGYEQYF.

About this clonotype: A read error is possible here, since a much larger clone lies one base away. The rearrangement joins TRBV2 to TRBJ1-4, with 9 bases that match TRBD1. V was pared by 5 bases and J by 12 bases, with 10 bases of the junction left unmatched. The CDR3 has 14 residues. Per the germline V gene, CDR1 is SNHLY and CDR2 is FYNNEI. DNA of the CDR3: TGTGCCAGCAGTACCGGGACAGGGAGAGAAGAACTGTTTTTT. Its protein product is CASSTGTGREELFF.

The CDR3 loop reads CSASSATNTGELFF. DNA for the CDR3: TGCAGTGCTAGTTCCGCGACGAACACCGGGGAGCTGTTTTTT. The rearrangement uses TRBV20-1 and TRBJ2-2; D gene ambiguous. Germline values: CDR1 DFQATT, CDR2 SNEGSKA (reference sequence). Trimming removed 3 bases at V and 0 bases at J, with 8 bases between. The CDR3 sequence is 14 residues long.

CDR3 DNA sequence: TGTGCCAGCAGTTCCTCAGGGGTTATTCGGACCGGGGAGCTGTTTTTT. It is translated as CASSSSGVIRTGELFF. V is TRBV28 and J is TRBJ2-2, with a weak D call TRBD1 (6 bases). Trimming pared 4 bases from V and 5 bases from J, leaving 17 bases between. Germline V gene data show CDR1 as MDHEN and CDR2 as SYDVKM. CDR3 length: 16 residues.

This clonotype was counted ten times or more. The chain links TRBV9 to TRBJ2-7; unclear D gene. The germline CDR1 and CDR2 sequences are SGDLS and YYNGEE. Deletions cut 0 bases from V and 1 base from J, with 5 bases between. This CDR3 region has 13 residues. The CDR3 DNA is TGTGCCAGCAGCGTAGCCCCTTCCTACGAGCAGTACTTC. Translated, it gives CASSVAPSYEQYF.

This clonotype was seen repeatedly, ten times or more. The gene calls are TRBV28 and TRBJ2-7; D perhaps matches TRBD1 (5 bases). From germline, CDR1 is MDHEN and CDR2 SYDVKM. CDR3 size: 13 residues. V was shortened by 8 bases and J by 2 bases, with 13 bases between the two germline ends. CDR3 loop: CASGSRVTYEQYF. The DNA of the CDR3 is TGTGCCAGCGGGTCCAGGGTTACCTACGAGCAGTACTTC.

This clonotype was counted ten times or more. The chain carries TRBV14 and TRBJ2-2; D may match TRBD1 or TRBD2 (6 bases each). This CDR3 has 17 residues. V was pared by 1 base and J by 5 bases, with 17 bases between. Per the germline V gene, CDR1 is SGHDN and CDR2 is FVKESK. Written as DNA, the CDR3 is TGTGCCAGCAGCCAAGTAATATACAAGGGGGGAACCGGGGAGCTGTTTTTT. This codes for CASSQVIYKGGTGELFF.

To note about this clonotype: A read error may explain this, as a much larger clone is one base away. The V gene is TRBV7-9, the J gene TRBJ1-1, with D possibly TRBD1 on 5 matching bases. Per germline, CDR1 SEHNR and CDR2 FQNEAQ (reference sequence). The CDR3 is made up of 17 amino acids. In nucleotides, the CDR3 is TGTGCCGGCAGCCAGAGACTCGGGGCCGACTTGAACACTGAAGCTTTCTTT. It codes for CAGSQRLGADLNTEAFF.

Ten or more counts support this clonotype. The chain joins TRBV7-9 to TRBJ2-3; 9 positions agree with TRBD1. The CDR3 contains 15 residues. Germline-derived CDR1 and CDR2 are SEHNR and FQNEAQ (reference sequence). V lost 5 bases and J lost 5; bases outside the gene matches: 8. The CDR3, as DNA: TGTGCCAGCAGCGCCGGGACAGGGTTTGGAGATACGCAGTATTTT. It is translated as CASSAGTGFGDTQYF.

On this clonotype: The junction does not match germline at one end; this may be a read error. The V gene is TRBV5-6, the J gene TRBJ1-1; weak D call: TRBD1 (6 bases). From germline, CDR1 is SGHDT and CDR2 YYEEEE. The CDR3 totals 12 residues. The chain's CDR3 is CASSLQGRDASF. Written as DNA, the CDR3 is TGTGCCAGCAGCTTACAGGGACGGGATGCTTCCTTT.

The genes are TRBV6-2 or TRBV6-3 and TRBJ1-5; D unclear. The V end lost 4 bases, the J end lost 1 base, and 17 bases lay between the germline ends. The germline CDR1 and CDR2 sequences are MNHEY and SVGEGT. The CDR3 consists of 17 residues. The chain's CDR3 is CASSLGWGRLSNQPQHF. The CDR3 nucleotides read TGTGCCAGCAGTTTGGGATGGGGAAGGTTAAGCAATCAGCCCCAGCATTTT.

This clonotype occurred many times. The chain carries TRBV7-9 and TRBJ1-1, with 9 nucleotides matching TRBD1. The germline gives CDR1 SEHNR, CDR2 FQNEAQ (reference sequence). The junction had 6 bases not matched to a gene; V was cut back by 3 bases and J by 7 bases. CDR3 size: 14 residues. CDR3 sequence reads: CASSLVQGANEAFF. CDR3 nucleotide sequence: TGTGCCAGCAGCTTGGTACAGGGGGCGAATGAAGCTTTCTTT.

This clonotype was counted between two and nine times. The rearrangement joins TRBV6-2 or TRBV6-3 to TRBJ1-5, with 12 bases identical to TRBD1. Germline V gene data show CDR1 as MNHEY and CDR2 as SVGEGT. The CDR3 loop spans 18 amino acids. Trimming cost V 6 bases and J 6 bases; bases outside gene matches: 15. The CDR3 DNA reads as TGTGCCAGCAGGGAGATCGCCGGGACAGGGGGCTTCGTTCAGCCCCAGCATTTT. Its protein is CASREIAGTGGFVQPQHF.

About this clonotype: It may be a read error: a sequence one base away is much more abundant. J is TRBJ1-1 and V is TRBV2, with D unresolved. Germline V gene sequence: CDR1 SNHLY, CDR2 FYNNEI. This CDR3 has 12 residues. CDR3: CASPTENTGAFF. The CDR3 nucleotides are TGTGCCAGTCCGACGGAGAACACTGGAGCTTTCTTT.

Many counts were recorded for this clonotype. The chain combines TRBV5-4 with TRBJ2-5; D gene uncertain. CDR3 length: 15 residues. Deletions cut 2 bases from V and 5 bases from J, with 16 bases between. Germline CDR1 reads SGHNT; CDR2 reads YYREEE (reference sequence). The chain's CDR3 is CASSFSLGSQETQYF. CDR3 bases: TGTGCCAGCAGCTTTTCCCTTGGGTCGCAGGAGACCCAGTACTTC. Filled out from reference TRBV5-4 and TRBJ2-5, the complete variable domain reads ETGVTQSPTHLIKTRGQQVTLRCSSQSGHNTVSWYQQALGQGPQFIFQYYREEENGRGNFPPRFSGLQFPNYSSELNVNALELDDSALYLCASSFSLGSQETQYFGPGTRLLVL.

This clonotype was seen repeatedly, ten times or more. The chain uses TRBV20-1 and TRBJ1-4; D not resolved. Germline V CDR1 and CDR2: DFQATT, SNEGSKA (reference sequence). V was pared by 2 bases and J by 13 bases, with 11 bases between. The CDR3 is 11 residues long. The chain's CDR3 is CSARIPEGLFF. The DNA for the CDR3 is TGCAGTGCTAGAATCCCCGAAGGACTGTTTTTT.

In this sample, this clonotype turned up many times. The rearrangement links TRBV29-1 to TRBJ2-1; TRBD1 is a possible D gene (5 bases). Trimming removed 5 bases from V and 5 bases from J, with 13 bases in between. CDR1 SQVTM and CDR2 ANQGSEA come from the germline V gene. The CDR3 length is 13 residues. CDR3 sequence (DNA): TGCAGCGTTTGGGGCGAGACCCACAATGAGCAGTTCTTC. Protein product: CSVWGETHNEQFF.

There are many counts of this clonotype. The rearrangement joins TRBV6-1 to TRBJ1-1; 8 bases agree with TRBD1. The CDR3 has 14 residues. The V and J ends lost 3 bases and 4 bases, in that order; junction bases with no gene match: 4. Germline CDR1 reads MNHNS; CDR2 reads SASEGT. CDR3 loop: CASSDDRGSTEAFF. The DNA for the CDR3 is TGTGCCAGCAGTGACGACAGGGGTAGCACTGAAGCTTTCTTT.